The subject of this entry is one TCR beta chain. This clone was recorded only once. Its antigen is still unknown. No base qualities exist here, and no much larger clone lies one base off it. This specimen belongs to a study of OX40 agonist ivuxolimab in advanced cancers. Turning to the overall study: Ivuxolimab was an agonistic, fully human IgG2 monoclonal antibody directed against OX40 (CD134), a costimulatory receptor. Intravenous ivuxolimab was administered to patients every 2 weeks at six dose levels: 0.01, 0.1, 0.3, 1.5, 3 and 10 mg/kg. Among the approximately 54 dose-escalation patients, around 19 had hepatocellular carcinoma, 15 or so melanoma, 9 renal cell carcinoma and 9 head and neck cancer. A male proportion of roughly 80% and a mean age of approximately 55 years, ranging from roughly 23 to 80, were recorded for the dose-escalation cohort. Prior anti-PD-1, anti-PD-L1 or anti-CTLA-4 therapy was permitted, and checkpoint inhibitors had been received by more than 35% of dose-escalation patients. Partial responses occurred in three dose-escalation patients, of whom one had hepatocellular carcinoma and two had cutaneous melanoma. Peripheral TCRbeta sequencing was intended to test whether TCR sequence diversity was altered and clonal T-cell expansion was caused by ivuxolimab. The paper reports the monotherapy dose-escalation portion (N = 52 patients) of the phase I ivuxolimab trial.

Genomic DNA was extracted from sorted cells for sequencing of the TCRbeta CDR3 region. The immunoSEQ Assay was used to sequence the TCRbeta CDR3 regions. TCRdb re-hosts the immuneACCESS table, in-frame sequences only. Its copies lack some clones; in the studies checked, an unresolved V gene accounts for under half of them, and the cause for the rest is not known. For this sample the table gives around 79,000 clones, of which 90% to 95% were detected only once. About 2.5% of the sample belongs to the ten largest clones. Beyond this particular receptor, the publication reports: In the 0.1-3.0 mg/kg groups, partial responders were among the patients with the lowest normalized peripheral clonal expansion, particularly in CD8+ T cells. Antigen specificity was not determined for the clonally expanded peripheral T cells. After ivuxolimab, CD8+ T cells had more expanded clones than CD4+ T cells on average. Low levels of normalized T-cell clonal expansion were also shown by some nonresponding patients. At doses of 0.1 to 3.0 mg/kg, clonal expansion of both CD4+ and CD8+ T cells in blood was seen between baseline and week 6.

Patients with a history of autoimmune disease or receiving systemic immunosuppression were excluded from the trial. Peripheral blood for TCR sequencing was collected from all dose cohorts at baseline, on cycle 4 day 1, and on cycle 7 day 1. The samples were drawn from a first-in-human, open-label, multicenter phase I dose-escalation trial of ivuxolimab. Adults with locally advanced or metastatic head and neck squamous cell, hepatocellular, melanoma or renal cell carcinoma were enrolled in the trial. Before TCR sequencing, CD4+ and CD8+ T cells were separately sorted from peripheral blood. The sequence was collected from an adult with an advanced solid tumor such as melanoma, head and neck, liver or kidney cancer. Sequenced material: CD4+ or CD8+ T cells sorted from blood, taken in a trial of the OX40 agonist ivuxolimab.

CDR3 region: CASSYTNPASGNTIYF. The nucleotide sequence reads as follows: TGTGCCAGCAGTTACACGAACCCGGCCTCTGGAAACACCATATATTTT. The chain is made from TRBV6-5 and TRBJ1-3; a confident D gene designation cannot be given. V was cut back by 2 bases and J by 0 bases, leaving a gap of 11 bases between them. The CDR3 runs 16 amino acids, cysteine and phenylalanine included. The kept DNA is CDR3 alone, 48 bases in frame from the first base. CDR1 and CDR2 are read off the germline V gene as MNHEY and SVGAGI.